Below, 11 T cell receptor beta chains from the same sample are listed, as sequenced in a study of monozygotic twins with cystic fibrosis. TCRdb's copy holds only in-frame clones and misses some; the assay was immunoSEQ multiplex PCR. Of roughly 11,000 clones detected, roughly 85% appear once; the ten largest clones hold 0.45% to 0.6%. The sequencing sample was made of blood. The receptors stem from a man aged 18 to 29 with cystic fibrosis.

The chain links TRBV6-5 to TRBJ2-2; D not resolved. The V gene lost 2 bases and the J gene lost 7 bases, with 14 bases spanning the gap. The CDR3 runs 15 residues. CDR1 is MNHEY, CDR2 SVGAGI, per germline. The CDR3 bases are TGTGCCAGCAGTTACGGTGGGCCTGGCCACGGGGAGCTGTTTTTT. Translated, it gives CASSYGGPGHGELFF.

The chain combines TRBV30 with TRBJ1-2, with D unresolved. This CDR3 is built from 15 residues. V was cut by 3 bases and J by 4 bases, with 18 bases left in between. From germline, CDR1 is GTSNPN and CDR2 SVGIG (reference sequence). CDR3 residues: CAWSAMAGGLYGYTF. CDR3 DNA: TGTGCCTGGAGCGCAATGGCGGGCGGGCTCTATGGCTACACCTTC.

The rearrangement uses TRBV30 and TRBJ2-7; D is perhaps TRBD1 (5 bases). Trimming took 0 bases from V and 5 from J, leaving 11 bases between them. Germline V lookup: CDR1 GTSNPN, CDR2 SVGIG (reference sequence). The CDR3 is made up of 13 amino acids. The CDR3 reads CAWSVRADNEQYF. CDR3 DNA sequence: TGTGCCTGGAGTGTACGGGCGGACAACGAGCAGTACTTC.

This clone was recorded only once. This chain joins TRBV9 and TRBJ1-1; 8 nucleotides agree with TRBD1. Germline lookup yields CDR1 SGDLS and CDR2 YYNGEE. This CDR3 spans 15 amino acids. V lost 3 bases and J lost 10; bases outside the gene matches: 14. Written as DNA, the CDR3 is TGTGCCAGCAGCGCCGCAGGGGGCGCGGGTACGGGAGCTTTCTTT. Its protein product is CASSAAGGAGTGAFF.

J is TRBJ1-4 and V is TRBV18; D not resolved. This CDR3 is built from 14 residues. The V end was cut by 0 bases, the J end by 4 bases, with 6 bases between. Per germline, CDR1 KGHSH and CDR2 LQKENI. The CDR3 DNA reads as TGTGCCAGCTCACCACCGAACAGTAATGAAAAACTGTTTTTT. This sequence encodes CASSPPNSNEKLFF.

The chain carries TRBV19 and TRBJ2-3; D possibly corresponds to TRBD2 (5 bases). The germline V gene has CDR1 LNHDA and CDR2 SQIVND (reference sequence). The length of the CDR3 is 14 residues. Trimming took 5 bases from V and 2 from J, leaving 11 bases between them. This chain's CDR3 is CASSPGLNTDTQYF. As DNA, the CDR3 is TGTGCCAGTAGTCCAGGACTTAACACAGATACGCAGTATTTT.

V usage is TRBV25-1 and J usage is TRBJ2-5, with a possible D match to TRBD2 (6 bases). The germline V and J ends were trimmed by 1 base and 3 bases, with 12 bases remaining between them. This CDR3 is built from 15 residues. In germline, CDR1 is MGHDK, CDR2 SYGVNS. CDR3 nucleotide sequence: TGTGCCAGCAGTGAATGGAGGGGCGGGGAAGAGACCCAGTACTTC. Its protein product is CASSEWRGGEETQYF.

The CDR3: CASRGGARETQYF. The CDR3 DNA reads as TGCGCCAGCAGGGGGGGGGCTAGAGAGACCCAGTACTTC. The chain recombines TRBV10-2 with TRBJ2-5; D is perhaps TRBD2 (7 bases). Per the germline V gene, CDR1 is WSHSY and CDR2 is SAAADI. The V end lost 6 bases, the J end lost 4 bases, and 12 bases lay between the germline ends. There are 13 residues in the CDR3.

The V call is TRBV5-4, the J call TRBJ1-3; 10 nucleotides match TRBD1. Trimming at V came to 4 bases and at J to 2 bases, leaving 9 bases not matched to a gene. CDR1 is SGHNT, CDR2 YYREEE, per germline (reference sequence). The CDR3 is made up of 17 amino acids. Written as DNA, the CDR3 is TGTGCCAGCAGCCAAGACAGGGGGCAGGGTACTGGAAACACCATATATTTT. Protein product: CASSQDRGQGTGNTIYF.

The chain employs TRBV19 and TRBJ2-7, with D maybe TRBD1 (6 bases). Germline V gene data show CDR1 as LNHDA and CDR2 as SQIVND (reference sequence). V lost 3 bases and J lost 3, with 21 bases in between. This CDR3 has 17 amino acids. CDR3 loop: CASSMGASPTDSYEQYF. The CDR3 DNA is TGTGCCAGTAGTATGGGGGCAAGCCCGACAGACAGCTACGAGCAGTACTTC.

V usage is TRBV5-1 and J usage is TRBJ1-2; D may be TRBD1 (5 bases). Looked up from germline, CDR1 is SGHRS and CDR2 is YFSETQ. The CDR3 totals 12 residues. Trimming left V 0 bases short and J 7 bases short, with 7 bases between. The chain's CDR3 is CASSLGQLGYTF. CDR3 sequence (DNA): TGCGCCAGCAGCTTGGGACAGCTTGGCTACACCTTC. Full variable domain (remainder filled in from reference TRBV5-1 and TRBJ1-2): KAGVTQTPRYLIKTRGQQVTLSCSPISGHRSVSWYQQTPGQGLQFLFEYFSETQRNKGNFPGRFSGRQFSNSRSEMNVSTLELGDSALYLCASSLGQLGYTFGSGTRLTVV.